A selection of T cell receptor beta chains follows, all from one sample in a study of breast tumors, draining lymph nodes, adjacent tissues. TCRdb recomputed calls from the multiplex PCR reads with MiXCR, one row per CDR3 protein. The sample has around 130,000 distinct CDR3 sequences; roughly 21% are singletons. The sample was axillary lymph node tissue. The origin of the receptors is a female donor with breast cancer. Some clones in this sample may be carry-over from other donors' samples. CDR3s include the opening cysteine and the closing phenylalanine or tryptophan. Rows give clone size only sometimes, using once, few, many, or a class for an expanded clone.

V	size	J	CDR3
TRBV19	many	TRBJ2-5	CASSIIRGETQYF
TRBV15	.	TRBJ1-6	CAPSRVVLGPLRF
TRBV7-9	many	TRBJ1-2	CASSLLTSSDGYTF
TRBV5-1	many	TRBJ2-7	CASSLGTSGRVYEQYF
TRBV2	.	TRBJ2-7	CASSDSGGPYEQYF
TRBV28	many	TRBJ2-7	CASKPGGTYEQYF
TRBV6-6	many	TRBJ1-2	CASNDRTSGYTF
TRBV7-9	many	TRBJ2-7	CASSLAPRGYEQYF
TRBV7-2	few	TRBJ2-4	CASSSGTGGGKAKNIQYF
TRBV7-2	many	TRBJ2-6	CASSRDSGANVLTF
TRBV20-1	many	TRBJ1-2	CSARVQDYGDGYTF